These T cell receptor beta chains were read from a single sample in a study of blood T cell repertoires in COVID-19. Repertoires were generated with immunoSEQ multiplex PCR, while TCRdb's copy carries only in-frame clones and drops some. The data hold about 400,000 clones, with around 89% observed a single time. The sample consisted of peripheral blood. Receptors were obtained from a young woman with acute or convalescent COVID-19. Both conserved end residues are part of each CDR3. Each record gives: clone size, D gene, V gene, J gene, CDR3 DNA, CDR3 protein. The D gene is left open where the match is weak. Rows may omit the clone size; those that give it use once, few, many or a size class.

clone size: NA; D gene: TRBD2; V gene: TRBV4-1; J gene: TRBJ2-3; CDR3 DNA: TGCGCCAGCAGCCATATCCCGGGACTAGCCCCAGATACGCAGTATTTT; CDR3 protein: CASSHIPGLAPDTQYF
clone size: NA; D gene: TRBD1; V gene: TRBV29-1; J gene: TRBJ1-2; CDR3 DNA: TGCAGCGTCATCTCCGGGACAGGGTCAAACTATGGCTACACCTTC; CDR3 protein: CSVISGTGSNYGYTF
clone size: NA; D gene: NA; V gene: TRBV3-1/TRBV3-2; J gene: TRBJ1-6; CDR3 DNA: TGTGCCAGCAGCCAAGAAGCGTCGGTGGGGGCTGCAATTTCACCCCTCCACTTT; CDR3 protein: CASSQEASVGAAISPLHF
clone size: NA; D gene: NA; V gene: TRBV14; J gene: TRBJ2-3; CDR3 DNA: TGTGCCAGCAGCCAATACCCGACAGCCGTTCAGAATTTT; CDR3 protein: CASSQYPTAVQNF
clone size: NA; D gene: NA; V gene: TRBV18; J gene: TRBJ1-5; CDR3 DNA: TGTGCCAGCTCACTTTATTCTATACGGAGCAATCAGCCCCAGCATTTT; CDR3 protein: CASSLYSIRSNQPQHF
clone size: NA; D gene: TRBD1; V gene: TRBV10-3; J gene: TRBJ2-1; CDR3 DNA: TGTGCCATCAGTATGGACAGGGAGATCTACAATGAGCAGTTCTTC; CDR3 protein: CAISMDREIYNEQFF
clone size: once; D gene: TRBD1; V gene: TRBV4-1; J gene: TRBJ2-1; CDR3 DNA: TGCGCCAGCAGCCAGCCCAGACAGGGCCAGATTTACAATGAGCAGTTCTTC; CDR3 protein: CASSQPRQGQIYNEQFF
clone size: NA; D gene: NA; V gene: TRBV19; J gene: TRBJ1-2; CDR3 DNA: TGTGCCAGTAGTATAGAGGACACCCGGTTTGGCTACACCTTC; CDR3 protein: CASSIEDTRFGYTF
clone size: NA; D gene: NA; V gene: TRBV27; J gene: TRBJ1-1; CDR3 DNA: TGTGCCAGCCGTTGGTCGGAGTACACTGAAGCTTTCTTT; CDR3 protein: CASRWSEYTEAFF
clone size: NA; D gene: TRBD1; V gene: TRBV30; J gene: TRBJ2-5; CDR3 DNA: TGTGCCTGGAGTTTTTTCTTGGGCAGGGGGCTGGAGACCCAGTACTTC; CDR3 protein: CAWSFFLGRGLETQYF
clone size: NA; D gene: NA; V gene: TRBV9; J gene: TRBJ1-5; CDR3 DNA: TGTGCCAGCAGCGCGCACTCCGGGAATCAGCCCCAGCATTTT; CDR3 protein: CASSAHSGNQPQHF
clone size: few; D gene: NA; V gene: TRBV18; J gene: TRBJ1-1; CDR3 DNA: TGTGCCAGCTCACCATTGGAGGCCGCGCGCACTGAAGCTTTCTTT; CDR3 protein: CASSPLEAARTEAFF
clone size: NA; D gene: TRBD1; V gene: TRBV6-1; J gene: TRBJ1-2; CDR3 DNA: TGTGCCAGCAGCCTCCTGGGACAGAACTATGGCTACACCTTC; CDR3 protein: CASSLLGQNYGYTF
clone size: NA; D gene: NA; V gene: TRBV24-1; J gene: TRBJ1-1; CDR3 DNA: TGTGCCACCAGTGTTGGGCGGGGCACTGAAGCTTTCTTT; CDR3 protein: CATSVGRGTEAFF
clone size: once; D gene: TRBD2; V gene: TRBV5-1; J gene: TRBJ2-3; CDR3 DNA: TGCGCCAGCAGCGTCCTAGGGACTAGCGCTACAGATACGCAGTATTTT; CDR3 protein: CASSVLGTSATDTQYF
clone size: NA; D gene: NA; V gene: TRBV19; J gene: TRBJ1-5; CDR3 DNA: TGTGCCAGTAGCAACCCCAAGGGGAAGAATCAGCCCCAGCATTTT; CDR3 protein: CASSNPKGKNQPQHF
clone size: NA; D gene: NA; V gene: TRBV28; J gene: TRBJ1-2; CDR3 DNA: TGTGCCAGCAGTAAACCAGGGCACTATGGCTACACCTTC; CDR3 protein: CASSKPGHYGYTF
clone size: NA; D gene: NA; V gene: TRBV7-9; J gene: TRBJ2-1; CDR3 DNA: TGTGCCAGCAGCTTAGCTAGCGGTAATGAGCAGTTCTTC; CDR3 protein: CASSLASGNEQFF
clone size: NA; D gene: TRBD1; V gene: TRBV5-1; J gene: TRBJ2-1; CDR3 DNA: TGCGCCAGCAGCTTGGGACATCCTCCGCAGGGGGCTCTCGATGAGCAGTTCTTC; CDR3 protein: CASSLGHPPQGALDEQFF
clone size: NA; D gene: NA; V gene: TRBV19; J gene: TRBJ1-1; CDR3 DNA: TGTGCCAGTAGTATCCGTGACACTGAAGCTTTCTTT; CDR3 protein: CASSIRDTEAFF
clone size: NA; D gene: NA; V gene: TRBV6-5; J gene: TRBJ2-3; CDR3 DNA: TGTGCCAGCAGACGACAGTTGCCTAGCACAGATACGCAGTATTTT; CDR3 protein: CASRRQLPSTDTQYF
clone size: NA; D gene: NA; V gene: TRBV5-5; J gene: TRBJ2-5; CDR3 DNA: TGTGCCAGCAGCACCACAGGGTTGTACCAAGAGACCCAGTACTTC; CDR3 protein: CASSTTGLYQETQYF
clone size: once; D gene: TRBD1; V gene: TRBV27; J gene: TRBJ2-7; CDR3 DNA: TGTGCCAGCAGTTTTGACAGGGACTACGAGCAGTACTTC; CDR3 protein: CASSFDRDYEQYF
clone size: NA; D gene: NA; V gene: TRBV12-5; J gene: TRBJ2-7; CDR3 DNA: TGTGCTAGTGGTTTGGTGAGGGAGCAGTACTTC; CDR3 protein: CASGLVREQYF
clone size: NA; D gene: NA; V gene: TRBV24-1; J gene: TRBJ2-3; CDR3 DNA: TGTGCCACCAGTGATTTGGGACAGCACACAGATACGCAGTATTTT; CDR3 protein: CATSDLGQHTDTQYF
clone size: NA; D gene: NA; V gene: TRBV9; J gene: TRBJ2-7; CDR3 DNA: TGTGCCAGCAGCCCTAGATCCTACCCCTACGAGCAGTACTTC; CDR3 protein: CASSPRSYPYEQYF
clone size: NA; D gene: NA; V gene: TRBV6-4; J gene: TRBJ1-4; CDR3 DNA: TGTGCCAGCAGTGACTCGATGTGGGCTGATGAAAAACTGTTTTTT; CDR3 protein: CASSDSMWADEKLFF
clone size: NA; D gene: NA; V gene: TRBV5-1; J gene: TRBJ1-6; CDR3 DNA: TGCGCCAGCAGCTTGGAACCGCCCGGGAGCTCCTATAATTCACCCCTCCACTTT; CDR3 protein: CASSLEPPGSSYNSPLHF
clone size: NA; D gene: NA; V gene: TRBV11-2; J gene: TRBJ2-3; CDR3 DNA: TGTGCCAGCAGCTCGAGCACAGATACGCAGTATTTT; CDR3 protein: CASSSSTDTQYF
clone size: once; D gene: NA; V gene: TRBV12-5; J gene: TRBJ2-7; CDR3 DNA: TGTGCTAGTGGCGACAGTACCTACGAGCAGTACTTC; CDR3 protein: CASGDSTYEQYF
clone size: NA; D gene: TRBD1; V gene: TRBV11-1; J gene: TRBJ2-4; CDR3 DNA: TGTGCCAGCAGCTTAGGACAGGGGGGAAACATTCAGTACTTC; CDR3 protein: CASSLGQGGNIQYF
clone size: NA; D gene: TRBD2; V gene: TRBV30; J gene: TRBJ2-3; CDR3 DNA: TGTGCCTGGAGACTAGCGGGGGCCACAGATACGCAGTATTTT; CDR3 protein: CAWRLAGATDTQYF
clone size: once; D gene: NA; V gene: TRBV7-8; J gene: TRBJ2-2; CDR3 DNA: TGTGCCAGCAGCTTAGCTCGAAGGGGGTTAGAGACCGGGGAGCTGTTTTTT; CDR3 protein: CASSLARRGLETGELFF
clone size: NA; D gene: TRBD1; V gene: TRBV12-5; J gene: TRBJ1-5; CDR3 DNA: TGTGCTAGTGGTTTGGGGACAGGGAGCAATCAGCCCCAGCATTTT; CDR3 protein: CASGLGTGSNQPQHF
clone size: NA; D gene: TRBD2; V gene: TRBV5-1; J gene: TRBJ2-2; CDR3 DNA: TGCGCCAGCGGGGAGACTAGCGCCGGGGAGCTGTTTTTT; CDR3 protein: CASGETSAGELFF
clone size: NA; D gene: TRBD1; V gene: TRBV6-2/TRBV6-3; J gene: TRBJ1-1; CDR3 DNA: TGTGCCAGCAGTTCCGGACAGGGGAGAGCTGAAGCTTTCTTT; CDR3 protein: CASSSGQGRAEAFF
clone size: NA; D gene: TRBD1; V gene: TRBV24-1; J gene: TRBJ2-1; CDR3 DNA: TGTGCCACCAGTGGCCCGGGACAGTGGGTCAATGAGCAGTTCTTC; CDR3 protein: CATSGPGQWVNEQFF
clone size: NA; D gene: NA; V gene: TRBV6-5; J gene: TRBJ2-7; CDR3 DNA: TGTGCCAGCAGTTGGACCCGCGGGTACGAGCAGTACTTC; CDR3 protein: CASSWTRGYEQYF
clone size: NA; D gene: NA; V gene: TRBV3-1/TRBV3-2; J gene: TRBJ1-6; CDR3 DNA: TGTGCCAGCAGCCAATTCCTTTATAATTCACCCCTCCACTTT; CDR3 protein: CASSQFLYNSPLHF
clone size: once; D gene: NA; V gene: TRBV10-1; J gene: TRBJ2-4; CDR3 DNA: TGCGCCAGCAGGGTGAGGTCAGCGGAGATCATTCAGTACTTC; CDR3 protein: CASRVRSAEIIQYF
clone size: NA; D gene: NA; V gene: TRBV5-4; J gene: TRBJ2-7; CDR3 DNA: TGTGCCAGCAGTATCCGGGGGGCACCTTCCTACGAGCAGTACTTC; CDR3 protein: CASSIRGAPSYEQYF
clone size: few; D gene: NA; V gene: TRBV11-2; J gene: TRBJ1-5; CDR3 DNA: TGTGCCAGCAGCTTGGACACGACTAGCAATCAGCCCCAGCATTTT; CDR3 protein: CASSLDTTSNQPQHF
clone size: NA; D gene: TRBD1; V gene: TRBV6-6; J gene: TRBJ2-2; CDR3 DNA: TGTGCCAGCAGTCCACTTCCCGGAGGGGACAGGGGGACCGGGGAGCTGTTTTTT; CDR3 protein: CASSPLPGGDRGTGELFF
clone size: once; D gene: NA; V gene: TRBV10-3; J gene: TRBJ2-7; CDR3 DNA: TGTGCCATCAGTGCCGGACAGAACTACGAGCAGTACTTC; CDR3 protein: CAISAGQNYEQYF
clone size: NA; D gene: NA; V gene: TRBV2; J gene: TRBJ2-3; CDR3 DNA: TGTGCCAGCAGTAGGACTCCCAGGATCCCAGATACGCAGTATTTT; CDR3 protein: CASSRTPRIPDTQYF
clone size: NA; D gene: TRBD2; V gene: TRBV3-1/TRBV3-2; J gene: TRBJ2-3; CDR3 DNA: TGTGCCAGCAGCCATTTTATAGCGGGGGGGCCGTCGGATACGCAGTATTTT; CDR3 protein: CASSHFIAGGPSDTQYF
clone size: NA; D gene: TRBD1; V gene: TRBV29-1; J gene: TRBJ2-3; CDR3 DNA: TGCAGCGTTGAAGGGACAGGGGGGGGAGATACGCAGTATTTT; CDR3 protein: CSVEGTGGGDTQYF
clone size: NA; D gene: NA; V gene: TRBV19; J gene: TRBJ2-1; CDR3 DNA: TGTGCCAGTAACCAGGATAGGTCGTACAATGAGCAGTTCTTC; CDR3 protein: CASNQDRSYNEQFF
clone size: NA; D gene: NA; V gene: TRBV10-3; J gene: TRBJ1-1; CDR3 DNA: TGTGCCATCAGTGAGTCGTGGGGGGGAGGGAACACTGAAGCTTTCTTT; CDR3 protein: CAISESWGGGNTEAFF
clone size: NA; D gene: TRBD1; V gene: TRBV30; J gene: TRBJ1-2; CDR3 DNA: TGTGCCTGGAGAAAACAGGGGTTGGACTATGGCTACACCTTC; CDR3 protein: CAWRKQGLDYGYTF
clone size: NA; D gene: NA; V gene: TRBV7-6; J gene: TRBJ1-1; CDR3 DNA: TGTGCCAGCAGCATAAACAGGTGGGGCACTGAAGCTTTCTTT; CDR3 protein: CASSINRWGTEAFF
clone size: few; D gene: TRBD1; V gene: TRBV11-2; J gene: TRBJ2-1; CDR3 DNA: TGTGCCAGCAGCCAAGACAGGGTTAATGAGCAGTTCTTC; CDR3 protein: CASSQDRVNEQFF